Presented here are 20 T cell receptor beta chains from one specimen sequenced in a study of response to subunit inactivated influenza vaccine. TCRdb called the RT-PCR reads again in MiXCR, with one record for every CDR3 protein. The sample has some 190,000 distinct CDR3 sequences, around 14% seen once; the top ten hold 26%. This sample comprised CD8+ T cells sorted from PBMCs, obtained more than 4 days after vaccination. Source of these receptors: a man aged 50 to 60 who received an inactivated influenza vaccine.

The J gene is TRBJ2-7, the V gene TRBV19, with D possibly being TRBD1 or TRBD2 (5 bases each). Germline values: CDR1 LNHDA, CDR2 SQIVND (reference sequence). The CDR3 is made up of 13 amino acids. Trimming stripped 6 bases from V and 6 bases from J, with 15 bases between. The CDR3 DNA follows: TGTGCCAGTAGGGGACGAGGGGCTCTCGAGCAGTACTTC. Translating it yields CASRGRGALEQYF.

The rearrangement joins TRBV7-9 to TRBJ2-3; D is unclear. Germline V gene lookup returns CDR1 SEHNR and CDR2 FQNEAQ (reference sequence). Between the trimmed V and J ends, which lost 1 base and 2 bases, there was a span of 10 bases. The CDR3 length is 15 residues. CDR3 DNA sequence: TGTGCCAGCAGCTTAGTGGTGGATCCCACAGATACGCAGTATTTT. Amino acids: CASSLVVDPTDTQYF.

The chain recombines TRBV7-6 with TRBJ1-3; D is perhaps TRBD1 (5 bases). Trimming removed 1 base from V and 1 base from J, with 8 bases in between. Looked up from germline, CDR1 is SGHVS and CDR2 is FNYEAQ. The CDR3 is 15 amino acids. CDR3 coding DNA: TGTGCCAGCAGCTTAGGAACAGGTTCTGGAAACACCATATATTTT. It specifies CASSLGTGSGNTIYF.

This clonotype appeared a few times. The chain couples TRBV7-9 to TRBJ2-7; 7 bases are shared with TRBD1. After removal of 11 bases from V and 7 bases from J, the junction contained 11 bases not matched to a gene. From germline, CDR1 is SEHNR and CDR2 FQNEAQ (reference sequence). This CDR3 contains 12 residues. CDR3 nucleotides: TGTGCCGGTATACAGGGGAGCGGAGAGCAGTACTTC. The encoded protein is CAGIQGSGEQYF.

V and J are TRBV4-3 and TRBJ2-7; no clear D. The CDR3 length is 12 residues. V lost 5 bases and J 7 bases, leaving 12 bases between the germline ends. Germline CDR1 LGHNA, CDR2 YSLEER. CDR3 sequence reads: CASSGPSLEQYF. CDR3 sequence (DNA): TGCGCCAGCAGCGGACCAAGTTTAGAGCAGTACTTC.

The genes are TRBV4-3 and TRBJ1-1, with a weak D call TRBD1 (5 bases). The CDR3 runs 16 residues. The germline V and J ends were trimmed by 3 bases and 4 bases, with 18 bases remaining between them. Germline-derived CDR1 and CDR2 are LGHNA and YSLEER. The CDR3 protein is CASSQVTGLRGTEAFF. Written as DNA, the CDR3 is TGCGCCAGCAGCCAGGTTACCGGCCTAAGGGGCACTGAAGCTTTCTTT.

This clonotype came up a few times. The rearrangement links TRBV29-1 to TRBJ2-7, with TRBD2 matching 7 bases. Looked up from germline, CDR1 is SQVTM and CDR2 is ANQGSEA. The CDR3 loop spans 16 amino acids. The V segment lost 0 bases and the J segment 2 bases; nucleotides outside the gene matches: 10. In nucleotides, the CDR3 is TGCAGCGTTGAAGATGCCCTCGGGACTAACACCTACGAGCAGTACTTC. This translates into CSVEDALGTNTYEQYF.

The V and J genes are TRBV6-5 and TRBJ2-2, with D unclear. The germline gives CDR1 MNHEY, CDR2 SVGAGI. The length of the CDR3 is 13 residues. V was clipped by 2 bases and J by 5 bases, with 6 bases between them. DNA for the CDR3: TGTGCCAGCAGTTACGGTAGTACCGGGGAGCTGTTTTTT. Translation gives CASSYGSTGELFF.

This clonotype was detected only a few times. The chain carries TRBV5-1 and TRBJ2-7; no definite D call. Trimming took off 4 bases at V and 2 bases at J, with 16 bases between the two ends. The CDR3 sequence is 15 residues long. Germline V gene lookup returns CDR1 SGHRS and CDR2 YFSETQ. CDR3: CASSTLPLPTYEQYF. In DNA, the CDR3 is TGCGCCAGCAGCACGCTGCCTTTACCCACCTACGAGCAGTACTTC.

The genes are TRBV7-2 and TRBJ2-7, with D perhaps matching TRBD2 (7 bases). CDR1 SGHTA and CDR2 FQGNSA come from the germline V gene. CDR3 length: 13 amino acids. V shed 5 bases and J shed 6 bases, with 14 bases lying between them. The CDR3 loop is CASSPRGGIEQYF. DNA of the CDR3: TGTGCCAGCAGCCCGAGGGGGGGGATCGAGCAGTACTTC.

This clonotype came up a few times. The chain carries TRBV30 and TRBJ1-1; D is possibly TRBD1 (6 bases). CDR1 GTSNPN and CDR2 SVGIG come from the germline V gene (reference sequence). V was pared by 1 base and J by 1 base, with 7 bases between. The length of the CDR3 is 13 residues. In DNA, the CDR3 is TGTGCCTGGAGTGGGGGGCCGAACACTGAAGCTTTCTTT. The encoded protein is CAWSGGPNTEAFF. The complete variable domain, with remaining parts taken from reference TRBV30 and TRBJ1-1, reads SQTIHQWPATLVQPVGSPLSLECTVEGTSNPNLYWYRQAAGRGLQLLFYSVGIGQISSEVPQNLSASRPQDRQFILSSKKLLLSDSGFYLCAWSGGPNTEAFFGQGTRLTVV.

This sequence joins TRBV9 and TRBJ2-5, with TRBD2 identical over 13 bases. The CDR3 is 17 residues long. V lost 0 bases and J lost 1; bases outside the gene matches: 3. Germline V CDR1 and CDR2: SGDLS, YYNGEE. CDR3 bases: TGTGCCAGCAGCGTAGCTACTAGCGGGGGGGCCCAAGAGACCCAGTACTTC. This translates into CASSVATSGGAQETQYF.

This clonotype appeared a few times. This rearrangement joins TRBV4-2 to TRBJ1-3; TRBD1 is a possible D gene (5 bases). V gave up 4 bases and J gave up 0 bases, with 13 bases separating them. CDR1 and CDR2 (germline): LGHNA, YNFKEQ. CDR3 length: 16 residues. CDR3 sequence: CASSRNGGISGNTIYF. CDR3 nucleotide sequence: TGTGCCAGCAGCCGAAACGGGGGGATCTCTGGAAACACCATATATTTT.

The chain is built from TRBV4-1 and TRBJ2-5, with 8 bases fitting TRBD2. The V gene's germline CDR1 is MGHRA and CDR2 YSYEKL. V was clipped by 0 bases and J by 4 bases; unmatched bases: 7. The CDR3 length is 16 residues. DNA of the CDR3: TGCGCCAGCAGCCAAGAGGGACGGGGGGGCCTAGAGACCCAGTACTTC. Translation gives CASSQEGRGGLETQYF.

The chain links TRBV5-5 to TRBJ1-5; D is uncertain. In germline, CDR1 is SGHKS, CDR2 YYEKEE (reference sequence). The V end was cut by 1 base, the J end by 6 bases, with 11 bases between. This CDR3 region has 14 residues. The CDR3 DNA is TGTGCCAGCAGCTTGATTGGGGAGGGTCAGCCCCAGCATTTT. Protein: CASSLIGEGQPQHF. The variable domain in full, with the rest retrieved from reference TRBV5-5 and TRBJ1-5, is DAGVTQSPTHLIKTRGQQVTLRCSPISGHKSVSWYQQVLGQGPQFIFQYYEKEERGRGNFPDRFSARQFPNYSSELNVNALLLGDSALYLCASSLIGEGQPQHFGDGTRLSIL.

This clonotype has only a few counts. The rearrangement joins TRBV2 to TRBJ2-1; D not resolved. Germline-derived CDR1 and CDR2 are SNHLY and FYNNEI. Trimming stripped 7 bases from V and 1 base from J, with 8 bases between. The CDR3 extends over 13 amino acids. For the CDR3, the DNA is TGTGCCAGCAAAGGGAAATCCTACAATGAGCAGTTCTTC. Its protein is CASKGKSYNEQFF.

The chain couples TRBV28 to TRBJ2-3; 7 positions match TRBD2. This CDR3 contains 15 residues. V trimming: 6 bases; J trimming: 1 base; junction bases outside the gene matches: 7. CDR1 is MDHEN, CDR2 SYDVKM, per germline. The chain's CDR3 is CASSPRGVRTDTQYF. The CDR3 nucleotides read TGTGCCAGCAGCCCCCGGGGGGTTCGCACAGATACGCAGTATTTT.

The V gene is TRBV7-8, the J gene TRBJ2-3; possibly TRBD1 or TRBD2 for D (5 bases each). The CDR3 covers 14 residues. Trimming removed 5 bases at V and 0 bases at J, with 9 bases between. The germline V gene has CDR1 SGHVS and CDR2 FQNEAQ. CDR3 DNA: TGTGCCAGCAGCCCCCGGGACAGCACAGATACGCAGTATTTT. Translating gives CASSPRDSTDTQYF.

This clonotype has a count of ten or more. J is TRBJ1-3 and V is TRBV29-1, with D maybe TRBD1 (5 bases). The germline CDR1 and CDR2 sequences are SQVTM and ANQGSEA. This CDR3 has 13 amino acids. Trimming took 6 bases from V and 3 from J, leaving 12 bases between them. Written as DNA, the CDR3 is TGCAGCGTGGACCCGGGGGATGGAAACACCATATATTTT. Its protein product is CSVDPGDGNTIYF.

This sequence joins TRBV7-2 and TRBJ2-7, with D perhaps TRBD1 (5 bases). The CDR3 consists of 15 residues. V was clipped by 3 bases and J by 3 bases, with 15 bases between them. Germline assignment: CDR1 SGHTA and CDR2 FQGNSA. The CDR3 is CASSFVQGIHYEQYF. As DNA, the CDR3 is TGTGCCAGCAGCTTCGTTCAGGGTATTCACTACGAGCAGTACTTC.